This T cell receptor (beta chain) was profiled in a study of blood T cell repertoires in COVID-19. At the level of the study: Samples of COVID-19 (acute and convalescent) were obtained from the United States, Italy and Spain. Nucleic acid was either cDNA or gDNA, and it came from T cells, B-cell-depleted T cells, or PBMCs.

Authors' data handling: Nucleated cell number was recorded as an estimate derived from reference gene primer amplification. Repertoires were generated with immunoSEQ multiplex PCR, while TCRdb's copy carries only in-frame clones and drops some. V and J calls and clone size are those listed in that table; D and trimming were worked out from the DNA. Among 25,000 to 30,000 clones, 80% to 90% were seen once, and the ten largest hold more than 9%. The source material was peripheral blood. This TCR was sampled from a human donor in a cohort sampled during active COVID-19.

CDR3 coding DNA: TGTGCCAGCAGCTTAGATTTTGCGGGGGTGCAAGAGACCCAGTACTTC. Encoded protein: CASSLDFAGVQETQYF. This chain uses TRBV7-6 with TRBJ2-5; 7 bases are shared with TRBD2. Germline lookup yields CDR1 SGHVS and CDR2 FNYEAQ. V dropped 1 base and J dropped 2; count of bases not matched to a gene: 7. This CDR3 region has 16 residues.